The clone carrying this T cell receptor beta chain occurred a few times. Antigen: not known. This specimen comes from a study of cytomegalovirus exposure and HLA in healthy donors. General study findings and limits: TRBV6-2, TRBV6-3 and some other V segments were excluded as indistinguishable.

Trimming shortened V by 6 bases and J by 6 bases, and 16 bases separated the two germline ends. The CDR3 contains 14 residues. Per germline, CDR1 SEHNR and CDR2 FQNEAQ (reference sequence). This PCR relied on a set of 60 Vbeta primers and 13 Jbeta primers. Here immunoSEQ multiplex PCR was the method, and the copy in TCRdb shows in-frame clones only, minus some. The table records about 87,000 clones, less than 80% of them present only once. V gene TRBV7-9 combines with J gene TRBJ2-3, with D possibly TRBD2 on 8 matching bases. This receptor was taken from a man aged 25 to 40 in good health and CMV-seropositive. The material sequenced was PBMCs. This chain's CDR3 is CASRQGRGADTQYF. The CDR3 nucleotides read TGTGCCAGCAGACAGGGGCGGGGGGCCGATACGCAGTATTTT.